These 23 T cell receptor beta chains were sequenced from one sample in a study of cytomegalovirus exposure and HLA in healthy donors. The PCR made use of 60 Vbeta and 13 Jbeta primers. The method was immunoSEQ multiplex PCR; TCRdb's version includes in-frame clones alone and lacks a portion of them. The table includes 100,000 to 150,000 clones, approximately 80% detected once. Sequenced sample: PBMCs. Every receptor here comes from a man aged 35 to 55 in good health and CMV-seronegative.

The V call is TRBV9, the J call TRBJ1-2; a possible D gene is TRBD1 (5 bases). The ends were cut back, 1 base at V and 2 bases at J, with 15 bases in the middle. This CDR3 region has 16 residues. The germline CDR1 and CDR2 sequences are SGDLS and YYNGEE. CDR3 amino acids: CASSVNRQGRNYGYTF. CDR3 in DNA: TGTGCCAGCAGCGTAAATCGGCAGGGCAGAAACTATGGCTACACCTTC.

This chain connects TRBV19 to TRBJ1-3; no definite D call. CDR3 length: 16 amino acids. V was trimmed by 3 bases and J by 0 bases, leaving 12 bases between them. Germline CDR1 LNHDA, CDR2 SQIVND (reference sequence). The CDR3 here is CASSIGVGISGNTIYF. The CDR3 bases are TGTGCCAGTAGTATTGGAGTCGGCATCTCTGGAAACACCATATATTTT.

The chain joins TRBV9 to TRBJ2-1; TRBD2 aligns across 12 bases. Trimming at V came to 3 bases and at J to 9 bases, leaving 10 bases not matched to a gene. The CDR3 has 16 amino acids. In germline, CDR1 is SGDLS, CDR2 YYNGEE. CDR3 amino acids: CASSGALAGGTGEQFF. CDR3 in DNA: TGTGCCAGCAGCGGCGCTCTAGCGGGAGGGACAGGTGAGCAGTTCTTC.

The chain carries TRBV28 and TRBJ2-7; no firm D call. The CDR3 consists of 13 residues. Trimming left V 5 bases short and J 3 bases short, with 11 bases between. CDR1 and CDR2 from the germline V gene are MDHEN and SYDVKM. CDR3: CASSEQNFYEQYF. Here the CDR3 DNA reads TGTGCCAGCAGTGAACAGAACTTCTACGAGCAGTACTTC. The full variable domain, with the rest looked up from reference TRBV28 and TRBJ2-7, is DVKVTQSSRYLVKRTGEKVFLECVQDMDHENMFWYRQDPGLGLRLIYFSYDVKMKEKGDIPEGYSVSREKKERFSLILESASTNQTSMYLCASSEQNFYEQYFGPGTRLTVT.

V is TRBV4-1 and J is TRBJ1-4; no reliable D call. The CDR3 is 15 residues long. Germline CDR1 and CDR2: MGHRA and YSYEKL. V was cut by 4 bases and J by 8 bases, with 17 bases left in between. CDR3 sequence: CASSRLETGEEKLFF. The CDR3 DNA reads TGCGCCAGCAGCCGCCTTGAGACGGGAGAAGAAAAACTGTTTTTT.

This clone came up a few times. The chain employs TRBV6-6 and TRBJ2-2, with D perhaps TRBD2 (5 bases). The CDR3 extends over 14 amino acids. Germline CDR1 and CDR2: MNHNY and SVGAGI (reference sequence). Trimming pared 8 bases from V and 6 bases from J, leaving 16 bases between. The CDR3 nucleotides read TGTGCCAGCCAGGAGAGGGCCGAATCCGGGGAGCTGTTTTTT. It translates to CASQERAESGELFF.

This clone was observed a handful of times. This sequence joins TRBV7-6 and TRBJ2-5; 8 bases agree with TRBD1. Germline V gene data show CDR1 as SGHVS and CDR2 as FNYEAQ. There are 16 residues in the CDR3. Germline trimming cut 0 bases from V and 5 bases from J; bases unmatched to any gene: 8. Written as DNA, the CDR3 is TGTGCCAGCAGCTTAGCTTGGACAGGGTTGATTGAGACCCAGTACTTC. Translating it yields CASSLAWTGLIETQYF. The variable domain in full, with the rest retrieved from reference TRBV7-6 and TRBJ2-5, is GAGVSQSPRYKVTKRGQDVALRCDPISGHVSLYWYRQALGQGPEFLTYFNYEAQQDKSGLPNDRFSAERPEGSISTLTIQRTEQRDSAMYRCASSLAWTGLIETQYFGPGTRLLVL.

In this sample, this clone turned up a few times. This chain connects TRBV19 to TRBJ2-1; tentatively, D is TRBD1 (5 bases). Germline V CDR1 and CDR2: LNHDA, SQIVND (reference sequence). The CDR3 runs 17 residues. V lost 7 bases and J lost 2, with 21 bases in between. The CDR3 loop reads CASTSPRGATPYNEQFF. Here the CDR3 DNA reads TGTGCCAGTACCTCTCCCCGTGGGGCCACCCCCTACAATGAGCAGTTCTTC.

The chain links TRBV2 to TRBJ2-5; 8 bases fit TRBD2. The CDR3 contains 15 residues. Germline V gene data show CDR1 as SNHLY and CDR2 as FYNNEI. Trimming removed 8 bases from V and 4 bases from J; junction bases left unmatched: 12. The CDR3 loop is CASSLAGRAGETQYF. CDR3 DNA: TGTGCCAGCTCCCTAGCGGGTCGGGCGGGAGAGACCCAGTACTTC.

The J gene is TRBJ1-1, the V gene TRBV6-6, with 10 bases aligning to TRBD1. Per germline, CDR1 MNHNY and CDR2 SVGAGI (reference sequence). CDR3 size: 12 residues. V gave up 6 bases and J gave up 7 bases; unmatched junction bases: 2. The CDR3 DNA is TGTGCCAGCAGCTGGACAGGGGGTGAAGCTTTCTTT. It is translated as CASSWTGGEAFF.

The J gene is TRBJ2-5, the V gene TRBV28, with a weak D call TRBD2 (5 bases). CDR1 MDHEN and CDR2 SYDVKM come from the germline V gene. V lost 8 bases to trimming and J lost 3 bases, with 13 bases between them. This CDR3 spans 13 amino acids. The CDR3: CASWPSGKETQYF. The CDR3, as DNA: TGTGCCAGCTGGCCATCGGGGAAAGAGACCCAGTACTTC.

CDR3 DNA sequence: TGTGCCAGCAGTCCCGGGACTAGAGACACAGATACGCAGTATTTT. Protein: CASSPGTRDTDTQYF. The J gene is TRBJ2-3, the V gene TRBV2, with 8 bases fitting TRBD2. Losses at the gene ends were 5 bases for V and 2 bases for J; bases not matched to a gene: 6. Germline CDR1 is SNHLY and CDR2 is FYNNEI. This CDR3 region has 15 residues. Based on the CDR3 plus reference TRBV2 and TRBJ2-3, the full variable domain is EPEVTQTPSHQVTQMGQEVILRCVPISNHLYFYWYRQILGQKVEFLVSFYNNEISEKSEIFDDQFSVERPDGSNFTLKIRSTKLEDSAMYFCASSPGTRDTDTQYFGPGTRLTVL.

This chain connects TRBV20-1 to TRBJ1-2, with D hard to call. Germline CDR1 reads DFQATT; CDR2 reads SNEGSKA (reference sequence). With 6 bases removed from V and 6 bases from J, the gap between germline ends came to 8 bases. The CDR3 spans 10 residues. CDR3 nucleotides: TGCAGTGCCCCAAACAATGGCTACACCTTC. This translates into CSAPNNGYTF.

Remarks on this clone: In the same sample, other DNA sequences code for this CDR3. The gene calls are TRBV5-4 and TRBJ2-5, with D possibly TRBD1 on 7 matching bases. The CDR3 length is 14 residues. V was clipped by 0 bases and J by 5 bases, with 11 bases between them. Per the germline V gene, CDR1 is SGHNT and CDR2 is YYREEE (reference sequence). The CDR3 DNA reads as TGTGCCAGCAGCTTGGCCAGGGGGAGGGAGACCCAGTACTTC. The encoded protein is CASSLARGRETQYF.

The chain joins TRBV19 to TRBJ1-5; TRBD1 agrees at 7 bases. The CDR3 loop spans 15 amino acids. V was pared by 1 base and J by 12 bases, with 12 bases of the junction left unmatched. Germline CDR1 and CDR2: LNHDA and SQIVND (reference sequence). The CDR3 nucleotides are TGTGCCAGTAGTATAGGCTGGAGGGGGCCTGAAAGCCAGCATTTT. Amino acid sequence: CASSIGWRGPESQHF.

The rearrangement uses TRBV4-3 and TRBJ2-1, with 10 bases aligning to TRBD2. The CDR3 extends over 15 amino acids. V was pared by 1 base and J by 6 bases, with 3 bases of the junction left unmatched. Germline V gene sequence: CDR1 LGHNA, CDR2 YSLEER. This chain's CDR3 is CASSQGVAGGNEQFF. The CDR3 DNA is TGCGCCAGCAGCCAAGGGGTAGCGGGGGGCAATGAGCAGTTCTTC.

The genes are TRBV2 and TRBJ2-2; 14 bases map to TRBD2. The CDR3 consists of 14 residues. Germline V gene data show CDR1 as SNHLY and CDR2 as FYNNEI. The J segment lost 8 bases and the V segment lost 6 bases, leaving 2 bases of the junction unmatched. The CDR3 loop reads CASRGLAGEGELFF. CDR3 DNA sequence: TGTGCCAGCAGGGGACTAGCGGGAGAAGGGGAGCTGTTTTTT.

This chain connects TRBV7-9 to TRBJ1-4; maybe TRBD1 (6 bases). The germline CDR1 and CDR2 sequences are SEHNR and FQNEAQ (reference sequence). V lost 5 bases, J lost 7 bases, and 8 bases lay in between. This CDR3 has 12 amino acids. The CDR3 region has the DNA TGTGCCAGCAGCAGAGGGGGTGAAAAACTGTTTTTT. Translation gives CASSRGGEKLFF.

CDR3 protein: CASSSQTGNYGYTF. CDR3 DNA: TGCGCCAGCAGCTCCCAAACAGGGAACTATGGCTACACCTTC. The gene calls are TRBV5-1 and TRBJ1-2; maybe TRBD1 (6 bases). CDR3 length: 14 residues. Per the germline V gene, CDR1 is SGHRS and CDR2 is YFSETQ. V was clipped by 3 bases and J by 2 bases, with 11 bases between them.

This rearrangement joins TRBV19 to TRBJ1-5; 7 nucleotides line up with TRBD1. The germline gives CDR1 LNHDA, CDR2 SQIVND (reference sequence). Unmatched junction bases numbered 3, after V lost 6 bases and J lost 4 bases. The CDR3 contains 13 residues. The CDR3 sequence is CASREQGNQPQHF. CDR3 nucleotide sequence: TGTGCCAGTAGAGAACAGGGGAATCAGCCCCAGCATTTT.

The chain recombines TRBV7-9 with TRBJ2-3; 11 bases are shared with TRBD1. Germline loops: CDR1 SEHNR, CDR2 FQNEAQ (reference sequence). V dropped 5 bases and J dropped 4; count of bases not matched to a gene: 11. This CDR3 contains 17 residues. The CDR3: CASSPWTGGVIADTQYF. The CDR3 DNA reads as TGTGCCAGCAGCCCCTGGACAGGGGGCGTTATTGCAGATACGCAGTATTTT.

This chain joins TRBV19 and TRBJ2-3; D may be TRBD1 (6 bases). V lost 6 bases and J 2 bases, leaving 15 bases between the germline ends. Germline loops: CDR1 LNHDA, CDR2 SQIVND (reference sequence). The CDR3 extends over 15 amino acids. CDR3 nucleotides: TGTGCCAGTAGCATGGGGGACACCTACACAGATACGCAGTATTTT. Translated: CASSMGDTYTDTQYF.

The rearrangement links TRBV14 to TRBJ2-7, with 7 bases lining up with TRBD2. With V trimmed by 4 bases and J by 1 base, 4 bases remained unmatched. From germline, CDR1 is SGHDN and CDR2 FVKESK. This CDR3 is 14 amino acids long. CDR3 sequence: CASSLVGRSYEQYF. The CDR3 region has the DNA TGTGCCAGCAGCCTCGTCGGGAGGTCCTACGAGCAGTACTTC.